The 30 T cell receptor beta chains below all came from one sample that was sequenced in a study of blood T cell repertoires in COVID-19. Profiled with immunoSEQ multiplex PCR; TCRdb holds only in-frame clones, not every one. The sample contains about 220,000 clones, 80% to 85% of which appear only once. Material: peripheral blood. These receptors were collected from a woman aged 55-75 years who had recovered from COVID-19.

J is TRBJ1-5 and V is TRBV7-3; 8 nucleotides line up with TRBD1. J lost 3 bases, V lost 0 bases, and 16 bases had no gene match. CDR3 length: 20 amino acids. Germline V gene lookup returns CDR1 SGHTA and CDR2 FQGTGA. CDR3 DNA: TGTGCCAGCAGCTTAACTCAGGGCAGGGGGCCCAGGTCGTACAATCAGCCCCAGCATTTT. Amino acid sequence: CASSLTQGRGPRSYNQPQHF.

This chain joins TRBV9 and TRBJ2-1; 11 bases agree with TRBD2. The CDR3 sequence is 17 residues long. CDR1 is SGDLS, CDR2 YYNGEE, per germline. V gave up 4 bases and J gave up 6 bases; unmatched junction bases: 12. CDR3 in amino acids: CASSPHSGTSGTNEQFF. The CDR3 DNA is TGTGCCAGCAGCCCGCATAGTGGGACTAGCGGCACCAATGAGCAGTTCTTC. The full variable domain, with the rest looked up from reference TRBV9 and TRBJ2-1, is DSGVTQTPKHLITATGQRVTLRCSPRSGDLSVYWYQQSLDQGLQFLIQYYNGEERAKGNILERFSAQQFPDLHSELNLSSLELGDSALYFCASSPHSGTSGTNEQFFGPGTRLTVL.

The V and J genes are TRBV20-1 and TRBJ2-3; TRBD1 matches 9 bases. Germline CDR1 DFQATT, CDR2 SNEGSKA (reference sequence). The CDR3 contains 14 residues. The V segment lost 3 bases and the J segment 3 bases; nucleotides outside the gene matches: 4. The CDR3 DNA reads TGCAGTGCTAGTGACGACAGGGGGACAGATACGCAGTATTTT. Encoded protein: CSASDDRGTDTQYF.

V gene TRBV29-1 combines with J gene TRBJ1-4, with D possibly being TRBD1 (5 bases). This CDR3 is 13 amino acids long. In germline, CDR1 is SQVTM, CDR2 ANQGSEA. The germline V and J ends were trimmed by 4 bases and 8 bases, with 14 bases remaining between them. CDR3 sequence: CSVATGVGEKLFF. In DNA form, the CDR3 reads TGCAGCGTTGCGACGGGGGTCGGGGAAAAACTGTTTTTT.

The rearrangement links TRBV29-1 to TRBJ1-1; perhaps TRBD1 as D (5 bases). The germline V and J ends were trimmed by 8 bases and 2 bases, with 15 bases remaining between them. The length of the CDR3 is 13 residues. Per germline, CDR1 SQVTM and CDR2 ANQGSEA. CDR3 DNA: TGCAGCTTTTCAAGGGGTTACAACACTGAAGCTTTCTTT. It yields the protein CSFSRGYNTEAFF.

The rearrangement uses TRBV5-8 and TRBJ2-5, with 9 nucleotides matching TRBD1. Trimming at V came to 2 bases and at J to 5 bases, leaving 10 bases not matched to a gene. The CDR3 length is 16 residues. CDR1 and CDR2 from the germline V gene are SGHTS and YDEGEE. The CDR3 DNA reads TGTGCCAGCAGCTTCAATAGACAGGGGGGGTTCGAGACCCAGTACTTC. Amino acids: CASSFNRQGGFETQYF.

The rearrangement links TRBV5-1 to TRBJ1-5, with 11 bases fitting TRBD1. Germline V gene sequence: CDR1 SGHRS, CDR2 YFSETQ. V trimming: 4 bases; J trimming: 5 bases; junction bases outside the gene matches: 2. The CDR3 contains 14 residues. In DNA, the CDR3 is TGCGCCAGCAGCCTGGGACAGGGGGATCAGCCCCAGCATTTT. Translating it yields CASSLGQGDQPQHF.

The sample holds a few counts of this clone. The rearrangement uses TRBV11-2 and TRBJ2-5; 9 bases map to TRBD2. After removal of 7 bases from V and 3 bases from J, the junction contained 6 bases not matched to a gene. The CDR3 is 14 amino acids. Germline V lookup: CDR1 SGHAT, CDR2 FQNNGV. CDR3 loop: CASKVAGAEETQYF. The DNA of the CDR3 is TGTGCCAGCAAGGTAGCGGGGGCCGAAGAGACCCAGTACTTC.

The chain couples TRBV7-9 to TRBJ2-6, with D perhaps TRBD1 (6 bases). The CDR3 sequence is 14 residues long. V was shortened by 7 bases and J by 2 bases, with 9 bases between the two germline ends. CDR1 is SEHNR, CDR2 FQNEAQ, per germline (reference sequence). The CDR3 loop reads CASTAGAGANVLTF. DNA of the CDR3: TGTGCCAGCACAGCAGGGGCTGGGGCCAACGTCCTGACTTTC.

V usage is TRBV30 and J usage is TRBJ2-2; tentative D call: TRBD1 (6 bases). V lost 2 bases, J lost 2 bases, and 12 bases lay in between. The CDR3 extends over 15 amino acids. Germline CDR1 and CDR2: GTSNPN and SVGIG (reference sequence). CDR3 nucleotide sequence: TGTGCCTGGAGTCACAACAGGGTAAACACCGGGGAGCTGTTTTTT. It is translated as CAWSHNRVNTGELFF.

The chain employs TRBV7-8 and TRBJ2-3, with TRBD2 matching over 13 bases. The CDR3 consists of 16 residues. The junction had 6 bases not matched to a gene; V was cut back by 5 bases and J by 4 bases. Germline V gene lookup returns CDR1 SGHVS and CDR2 FQNEAQ. The CDR3 DNA follows: TGTGCCAGCAGCGAGGTACTAGCGGGGGGGCCAGATACGCAGTATTTT. Protein: CASSEVLAGGPDTQYF.

The J gene is TRBJ1-6, the V gene TRBV5-4; D gene ambiguous. Germline V gives CDR1 SGHNT, CDR2 YYREEE (reference sequence). CDR3 length: 15 amino acids. Trimming took off 5 bases at V and 10 bases at J, with 19 bases between the two ends. The CDR3: CASSRWQMNSSPLHF. CDR3 sequence (DNA): TGTGCCAGCAGTCGTTGGCAGATGAATTCGTCACCCCTCCACTTT.

V and J are TRBV4-3 and TRBJ2-7, with TRBD1 matching 8 bases. The CDR3 extends over 16 amino acids. V dropped 2 bases and J dropped 2; count of bases not matched to a gene: 8. Germline V gives CDR1 LGHNA, CDR2 YSLEER. CDR3 amino acids: CASSQILGQETYEQYF. CDR3 in DNA: TGCGCCAGCAGCCAAATTTTGGGACAGGAGACCTACGAGCAGTACTTC.

The chain recombines TRBV11-3 with TRBJ2-1; TRBD2 matches at 9 bases. Germline lookup yields CDR1 SGHNT and CDR2 YENEEA. With 5 bases clipped from V and 5 bases from J, the junction kept 13 bases outside the gene matches. The length of the CDR3 is 17 residues. Here the CDR3 reads CASSPRASGGPDNEQFF. CDR3 in DNA: TGTGCCAGCAGCCCAAGGGCCAGCGGGGGGCCAGACAATGAGCAGTTCTTC.

V and J are TRBV6-5 and TRBJ2-7; 7 bases fit TRBD1. From germline, CDR1 is MNHEY and CDR2 SVGAGI. This CDR3 comprises 13 residues. V lost 7 bases to trimming and J lost 4 bases; unmatched junction nucleotides: 7. CDR3 nucleotide sequence: TGTGCCAGCATGGGCGGCAGGGGGTACGAGCAGTACTTC. Translation: CASMGGRGYEQYF.

This clone was found a few times. The rearrangement uses TRBV20-1 and TRBJ1-4; tentatively, D is TRBD1 (6 bases). The CDR3 consists of 11 residues. The germline V gene encodes CDR1 DFQATT and CDR2 SNEGSKA (reference sequence). The V and J ends lost 6 bases and 8 bases respectively, with 10 bases between them. CDR3 nucleotide sequence: TGCAGTGCGTGGACAGTCGAAAAACTGTTTTTT. Its translation: CSAWTVEKLFF.

The J gene is TRBJ2-3, the V gene TRBV13; 8 nucleotides line up with TRBD2. The CDR3 runs 15 residues. The J segment lost 0 bases and the V segment lost 5 bases, leaving 4 bases of the junction unmatched. The V gene's germline CDR1 is PRHDT and CDR2 FYEKMQ (reference sequence). CDR3 bases: TGTGCCAGCAGCGGGCGCGGGGGGAGCACAGATACGCAGTATTTT. Its protein is CASSGRGGSTDTQYF.

The rearrangement joins TRBV6-4 to TRBJ1-2; 9 positions match TRBD1. Germline CDR1 MRHNA, CDR2 SNTAGT. The CDR3 consists of 15 residues. Trimming cost V 4 bases and J 5 bases; bases outside gene matches: 8. CDR3 protein: CASSAGQGGRYGYTF. In DNA, the CDR3 is TGTGCCAGCAGTGCGGGACAGGGCGGGCGTTATGGCTACACCTTC.

The chain joins TRBV10-1 to TRBJ2-3; 12 nucleotides agree with TRBD2. The J segment lost 5 bases and the V segment lost 7 bases, leaving 13 bases of the junction unmatched. The V gene's germline CDR1 is WNHNN and CDR2 SYGVQD (reference sequence). This CDR3 region has 17 residues. The CDR3 region has the DNA TGCGCCAGCATCGAACGGCTAGCGGGGGGGCCAGGAGATACGCAGTATTTT. Translated: CASIERLAGGPGDTQYF.

V usage is TRBV10-3 and J usage is TRBJ2-3; TRBD2 matches 9 bases. The CDR3 runs 18 residues. Trimming removed 0 bases from V and 2 bases from J; junction bases left unmatched: 9. CDR1 ENHRY and CDR2 SYGVKD come from the germline V gene. CDR3 coding DNA: TGTGCCATCAGTGAGTCCGGGAAGCGGGGGGCCAACACAGATACGCAGTATTTT. Protein product: CAISESGKRGANTDTQYF.

This chain connects TRBV18 to TRBJ1-2; maybe TRBD1 (5 bases). Per germline, CDR1 KGHSH and CDR2 LQKENI. Trimming took off 0 bases at V and 6 bases at J, with 14 bases between the two ends. The CDR3 covers 15 residues. The CDR3 loop reads CASSPPRDSENGYTF. CDR3 nucleotide sequence: TGTGCCAGCTCACCACCTAGGGACTCGGAGAATGGCTACACCTTC.

The chain employs TRBV6-2 or TRBV6-3 and TRBJ2-7; TRBD1 is a possible D gene (5 bases). The CDR3 has 17 residues. The V and J ends lost 4 bases and 0 bases respectively, with 19 bases between them. Germline V gene data show CDR1 as MNHEY and CDR2 as SVGEGT. CDR3 protein: CASSSFQTAKNSYEQYF. The CDR3 coding sequence is TGTGCCAGCAGTTCGTTCCAGACAGCCAAGAACTCCTACGAGCAGTACTTC.

The chain couples TRBV12-5 to TRBJ1-2; D is unresolved. This CDR3 is built from 13 residues. The V end was cut by 2 bases, the J end by 1 base, with 5 bases between. Per germline, CDR1 LGHNT and CDR2 FRNRAP. Written as DNA, the CDR3 is TGTGCTAGTGGTTTGTCTTTTAACTATGGCTACACCTTC. Protein sequence: CASGLSFNYGYTF.

The chain is built from TRBV19 and TRBJ2-7; 7 nucleotides agree with TRBD1. CDR1 is LNHDA and CDR2 is SQIVND in the germline V gene (reference sequence). V was pared by 1 base and J by 6 bases, with 3 bases of the junction left unmatched. The CDR3 runs to 13 residues. CDR3 residues: CASSIVPGGEQYF. CDR3 nucleotides: TGTGCCAGTAGTATAGTCCCAGGGGGCGAGCAGTACTTC.

The rearrangement joins TRBV4-1 to TRBJ1-2; no reliable D call. The CDR3 totals 13 residues. From germline, CDR1 is MGHRA and CDR2 YSYEKL. V was trimmed by 6 bases and J by 2 bases, leaving 10 bases between them. The CDR3 DNA is TGCGCCAGCAGTCTGCAGTTAAACTATGGCTACACCTTC. Translation: CASSLQLNYGYTF.

This clone was seen a handful of times. The chain recombines TRBV2 with TRBJ1-5; no clear D gene. Germline V CDR1 and CDR2: SNHLY, FYNNEI. CDR3 size: 12 residues. With 6 bases removed from V and 3 bases from J, the gap between germline ends came to 6 bases. CDR3 in DNA: TGTGCCAGCAGACTAGCCAATCAGCCCCAGCATTTT. Amino acid sequence: CASRLANQPQHF. Complete variable domain (other parts from reference TRBV2 and TRBJ1-5): EPEVTQTPSHQVTQMGQEVILRCVPISNHLYFYWYRQILGQKVEFLVSFYNNEISEKSEIFDDQFSVERPDGSNFTLKIRSTKLEDSAMYFCASRLANQPQHFGDGTRLSIL.

This clone was detected ten times or more. The chain is built from TRBV4-1 and TRBJ1-4, with D hard to call. There are 20 residues in the CDR3. Germline CDR1 and CDR2: MGHRA and YSYEKL. V was shortened by 2 bases and J by 1 base, with 23 bases between the two germline ends. This chain's CDR3 is CASSQFPTGLGRITNEKLFF. In DNA, the CDR3 is TGCGCCAGCAGCCAATTTCCAACCGGACTCGGGCGGATAACTAATGAAAAACTGTTTTTT.

This clone appeared once. The junction shows a germline mismatch at one end, possibly a read error. The genes are TRBV12-3 or TRBV12-4 and TRBJ2-2, with D possibly matching TRBD2 (6 bases). The CDR3 is 11 amino acids. This CDR3 reads CASTENGGLFF. In DNA form, the CDR3 reads TGTGCCAGCACCGAGAACGGGGGGCTGTTTTTT.

The J gene is TRBJ1-3, the V gene TRBV7-9, with 8 bases identical to TRBD1. The CDR3 sequence is 17 residues long. The ends lost 1 base at V and 2 bases at J; junction bases unmatched: 7. Germline V gene lookup returns CDR1 SEHNR and CDR2 FQNEAQ (reference sequence). The CDR3 reads CASSLGQGAVAGNTIYF. The CDR3 DNA reads TGTGCCAGCAGCTTAGGCCAGGGGGCAGTTGCTGGAAACACCATATATTTT. Supplemented by reference TRBV7-9 and TRBJ1-3, the full variable domain reads DTGVSQNPRHKITKRGQNVTFRCDPISEHNRLYWYRQTLGQGPEFLTYFQNEAQLEKSRLLSDRFSAERPKGSFSTLEIQRTEQGDSAMYLCASSLGQGAVAGNTIYFGEGSWLTVV.

This clone has only a few counts. The CDR3 DNA reads TGTGCCAGCAGTGAACCCCGTAGTGAAGCTTTCTTT. This encodes CASSEPRSEAFF. J is TRBJ1-1 and V is TRBV6-1; D gene uncertain. The V and J ends lost 2 bases and 7 bases respectively, with 8 bases between them. CDR3 size: 12 residues. The germline gives CDR1 MNHNS, CDR2 SASEGT.